This entry is about one T cell receptor beta chain. CDR3 size: 16 residues. The V gene's germline CDR1 is SGHTA and CDR2 FQGNSA. V shed 1 base, J shed 4 bases, and the junction held 8 bases outside the gene matches. These data originate in a study of blood T cell repertoires in COVID-19. Study background: Specimens from acute and convalescent COVID-19 originated in the United States, Italy and Spain.

Study processing details: Reference gene primer amplification yielded estimated nucleated cell counts. The data were produced by immunoSEQ multiplex PCR, yet TCRdb's version contains in-frame clones alone and is incomplete. The DNA gave D and trimming, while V, J and clone size come from that table. This table holds hundreds of thousands of clones, more than 75% found once. V is TRBV7-2 and J is TRBJ1-1; 8 bases match TRBD1. The receptor was derived from a human donor in a cohort sampled during active COVID-19. Material: peripheral blood. The CDR3 reads CASSLGLTGAGTEAFF. The DNA of the CDR3 is TGTGCCAGCAGCTTAGGTCTGACAGGGGCGGGCACTGAAGCTTTCTTT.